What follows are 9 T cell receptor beta chains derived from one specimen sequenced in a study of T cell responses to AZD1222 COVID-19 vaccine. Generated by immunoSEQ multiplex PCR, the TCRdb table keeps only in-frame clones and is missing some. The sample records 110,000 to 150,000 clones, 90% being singletons. The sequencing used peripheral blood, collected on day 0 of AZD1222 vaccination. The receptors come from an adult in good health.

V gene TRBV7-9 combines with J gene TRBJ2-2; D remains unclear. The germline V gene has CDR1 SEHNR and CDR2 FQNEAQ (reference sequence). V was cut by 1 base and J by 1 base, with 7 bases left in between. The CDR3 runs to 15 residues. The CDR3 coding sequence is TGTGCCAGCAGCTTAGAAGACTGGAACACCGGGGAGCTGTTTTTT. This codes for CASSLEDWNTGELFF.

V gene TRBV19 combines with J gene TRBJ2-3, with 10 positions matching TRBD2. Unmatched junction bases numbered 5, after V lost 3 bases and J lost 5 bases. The CDR3 consists of 15 residues. The germline V gene has CDR1 LNHDA and CDR2 SQIVND (reference sequence). The chain's CDR3 is CASSIVAGGEDTQYF. The CDR3 DNA sequence: TGTGCCAGTAGTATCGTAGCGGGAGGAGAAGATACGCAGTATTTT.

The chain couples TRBV7-9 to TRBJ2-1, with 7 nucleotides matching TRBD1. Germline V gives CDR1 SEHNR, CDR2 FQNEAQ (reference sequence). The junction had 2 bases not matched to a gene; V was cut back by 5 bases and J by 4 bases. The CDR3 extends over 13 amino acids. CDR3 loop: CASSLRGYNEQFF. As DNA, the CDR3 is TGTGCCAGCAGCCTCAGGGGGTACAATGAGCAGTTCTTC.

CDR3 in amino acids: CAISLRQGEGNTIYF. The CDR3, as DNA: TGTGCCATCTCTCTCCGGCAGGGCGAAGGAAACACCATATATTTT. The chain employs TRBV10-3 and TRBJ1-3; possibly TRBD1 for D (5 bases). This CDR3 contains 15 residues. The germline V and J ends were trimmed by 8 bases and 4 bases, with 18 bases remaining between them. Per germline, CDR1 ENHRY and CDR2 SYGVKD.

The rearrangement joins TRBV5-1 to TRBJ1-1; D not resolved. The germline V and J ends were trimmed by 3 bases and 4 bases, with 16 bases remaining between them. Germline assignment: CDR1 SGHRS and CDR2 YFSETQ. CDR3 size: 15 residues. CDR3 in DNA: TGCGCCAGCAGCTGGGCCTCTTGGGTGGGCACTGAAGCTTTCTTT. Translating it yields CASSWASWVGTEAFF.

This sequence joins TRBV7-9 and TRBJ2-3, with 8 bases aligning to TRBD2. The germline V gene has CDR1 SEHNR and CDR2 FQNEAQ (reference sequence). Unmatched junction bases numbered 7, after V lost 5 bases and J lost 3 bases. The CDR3 length is 15 residues. CDR3 sequence (DNA): TGTGCCAGCAGCCCGGGACTAGTGATGACAGATACGCAGTATTTT. Amino acids: CASSPGLVMTDTQYF.

The chain carries TRBV5-4 and TRBJ2-7; either TRBD1 or TRBD2 may fit D (6 bases each). Germline lookup yields CDR1 SGHNT and CDR2 YYREEE (reference sequence). V shed 4 bases and J shed 2 bases, with 13 bases lying between them. CDR3 length: 14 residues. CDR3 bases: TGTGCCAGCAGCCCGGCGGGACACCCCTACGAGCAGTACTTC. Protein: CASSPAGHPYEQYF.

The chain employs TRBV5-1 and TRBJ1-2, with TRBD1 identical over 7 bases. After removal of 4 bases from V and 7 bases from J, the junction contained 7 bases not matched to a gene. This CDR3 has 13 residues. Germline V gene sequence: CDR1 SGHRS, CDR2 YFSETQ. CDR3 amino acids: CASSPDRTGGYTF. DNA of the CDR3: TGCGCCAGCAGCCCGGACAGGACGGGTGGCTACACCTTC.

The chain combines TRBV19 with TRBJ2-3, with 13 positions matching TRBD2. The CDR3 length is 15 residues. The V gene end was trimmed by 6 bases and the J gene end by 4 bases; junction bases not matched to a gene: 4. Per germline, CDR1 LNHDA and CDR2 SQIVND (reference sequence). DNA of the CDR3: TGTGCCAGTAGCGCGGGACTAGCGGGGTCAGATACGCAGTATTTT. It yields the protein CASSAGLAGSDTQYF.